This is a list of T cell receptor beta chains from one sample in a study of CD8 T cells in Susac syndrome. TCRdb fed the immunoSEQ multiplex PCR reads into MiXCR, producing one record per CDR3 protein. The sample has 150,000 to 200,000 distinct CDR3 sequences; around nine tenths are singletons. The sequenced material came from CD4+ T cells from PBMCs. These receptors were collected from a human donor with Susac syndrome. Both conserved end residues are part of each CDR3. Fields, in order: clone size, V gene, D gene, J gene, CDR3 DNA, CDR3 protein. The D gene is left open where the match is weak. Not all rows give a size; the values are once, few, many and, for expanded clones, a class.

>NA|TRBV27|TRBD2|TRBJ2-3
TGTGCCAGCAGTTTATCAGCGGGAATCACAGATACGCAGTATTTT
CASSLSAGITDTQYF
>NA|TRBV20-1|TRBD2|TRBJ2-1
TGCAGTGCTAGACCAGGAGCGGGGCCAGAGCAGTTCTTC
CSARPGAGPEQFF
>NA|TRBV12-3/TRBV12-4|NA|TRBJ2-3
TGTGCCAGCAGCACGTTCCCAGCCCAGTCCACAGATACGCAGTATTTT
CASSTFPAQSTDTQYF
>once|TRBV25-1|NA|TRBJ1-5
TGTGCCAGCAGTAGGGGGAAGGCTCAGCCCCAGCATTTT
CASSRGKAQPQHF
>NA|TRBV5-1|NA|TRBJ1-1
TGCGCCAGCAGCTCAGGGCGAACTGAAGCTTTCTTT
CASSSGRTEAFF
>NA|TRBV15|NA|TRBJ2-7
TGTGCCACCAGCAGAGATGAATTCGGGACACCCTACGAGCAGTACTTC
CATSRDEFGTPYEQYF
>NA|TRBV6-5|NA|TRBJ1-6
TGTGCCAGCAGTTATACAGTTCGGGCCTCGAGCTCCTATAATTCACCCCTCCACTTT
CASSYTVRASSSYNSPLHF
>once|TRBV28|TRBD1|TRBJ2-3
TGTGCCAGCAGCTTCAATGTACAGGGGGCGAGAGATACGCAGTATTTT
CASSFNVQGARDTQYF
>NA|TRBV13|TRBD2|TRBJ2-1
TGTGCCAGCACCTACCTAATTTCAGCGGGGGGGGACAATGAGCAGTTCTTC
CASTYLISAGGDNEQFF
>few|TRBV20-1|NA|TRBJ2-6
TGCAGTGCTAGACGGTCTGGGGCCAACGTCCTGACTTTC
CSARRSGANVLTF
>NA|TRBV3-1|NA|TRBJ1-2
TGTGCCAGCAGCCAAGATGCCAGTTCTAACTATGGCTACACCTTC
CASSQDASSNYGYTF
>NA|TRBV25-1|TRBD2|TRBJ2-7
TGTGCCAGCAGTGAAGGCGGGGGGGCCTCCGAGCAGTACTTC
CASSEGGGASEQYF
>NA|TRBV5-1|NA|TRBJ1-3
TGCGCCAGCAGCCCTACTCGAGGGGGGCAAGGAAACACCATATATTTT
CASSPTRGGQGNTIYF
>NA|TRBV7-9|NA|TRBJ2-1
TGTGCCAGCAGCCTCCGAGGATCAAACGACAATGAGCAGTTCTTC
CASSLRGSNDNEQFF
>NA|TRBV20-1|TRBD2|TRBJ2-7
TGCAGTGCTAACGGACTAGCGGGAAGAGTCTACGAGCAGTACTTC
CSANGLAGRVYEQYF
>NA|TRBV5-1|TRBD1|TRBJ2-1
TGCGCCAGCAGCTCAATTTCCCGGACAGGGGGCGGGGATGAGCAGTTCTTC
CASSSISRTGGGDEQFF
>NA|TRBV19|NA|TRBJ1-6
TGTGCCAGTAGTCCCTGGGGGTCACCCCTCCACTTT
CASSPWGSPLHF
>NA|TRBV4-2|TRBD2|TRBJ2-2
TGTGCCAGCAGCCGGCGGGGGGCGGGCGGGGAGCTGTTTTTT
CASSRRGAGGELFF
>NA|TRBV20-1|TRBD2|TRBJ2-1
TGCAGTGCCGAGCGGGGGGGGGCCTACAATGAGCAGTTCTTC
CSAERGGAYNEQFF
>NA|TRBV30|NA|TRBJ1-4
TGTGCCTGGAGTGGGGCTAATGAAAAACTGTTTTTT
CAWSGANEKLFF
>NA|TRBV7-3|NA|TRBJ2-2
TGTGCCAGCAGCTTACTCAGGAACACCGGGGAGCTGTTTTTT
CASSLLRNTGELFF
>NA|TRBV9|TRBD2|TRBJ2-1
TGTGCCAGCAGCGTAGTCGGGGGGGGTCATGAGCAGTTCTTC
CASSVVGGGHEQFF
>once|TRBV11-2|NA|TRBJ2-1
TGTGCCAGCAGCTTAGATGAGGGCGGGAAAGCCTACAATGAGCAGTTCTTC
CASSLDEGGKAYNEQFF
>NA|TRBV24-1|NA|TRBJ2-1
TGTGCCACCAGTCCCAGGACCAGACTTACCTACAATGAGCAGTTCTTC
CATSPRTRLTYNEQFF
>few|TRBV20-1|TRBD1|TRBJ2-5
TGCAGTGCTAGGACAGGGGGCGAAGAGACCCAGTACTTC
CSARTGGEETQYF
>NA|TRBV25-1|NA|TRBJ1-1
TGTGCCAGCAGTGAATATGTCTTGGGAAAGGGAGAAGCTTTCTTT
CASSEYVLGKGEAFF
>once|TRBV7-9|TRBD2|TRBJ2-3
TGTGCCAGCAGCTTGGCTAGCGGGGTGTTCACAGATACGCAGTATTTT
CASSLASGVFTDTQYF
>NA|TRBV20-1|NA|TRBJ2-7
TGCAGTGCTAGTTCCCACGAGCAGTACTTC
CSASSHEQYF
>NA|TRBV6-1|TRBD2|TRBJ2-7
TGTGCCAGCAGTAGAGCCGGGACTAGCGGGAGCCACGAGCAGTACTTC
CASSRAGTSGSHEQYF
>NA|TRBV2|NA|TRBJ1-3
TGTGCCAGCAGTGCCAACTCTGGAAACACCATATATTTT
CASSANSGNTIYF
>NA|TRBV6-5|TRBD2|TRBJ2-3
TGTGCCAGCAGTTATGCGGGGGCAGATACGCAGTATTTT
CASSYAGADTQYF
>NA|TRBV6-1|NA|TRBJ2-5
TGTGCCAGCAGTGAATACATCCCGGGAGTCGGGACCCAGTACTTC
CASSEYIPGVGTQYF
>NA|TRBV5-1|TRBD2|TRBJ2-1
TGCGCCAGCAGCTCTCACAGTGGCGTTGTGACTAGCGGCCGCAACTACAATGAGCAGTTCTTC
CASSSHSGVVTSGRNYNEQFF
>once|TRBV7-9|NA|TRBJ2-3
TGTGCCAGCAGCTTAGTTTCGGGTAACGGGGATACGCAGTATTTT
CASSLVSGNGDTQYF
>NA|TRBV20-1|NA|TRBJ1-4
TGCAGTGCTAGTTCAGGGGCGCATAATGAAAAACTGTTTTTT
CSASSGAHNEKLFF
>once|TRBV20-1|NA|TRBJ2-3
TGCAGTGCTAGATTTATGGATACGCAGTATTTT
CSARFMDTQYF
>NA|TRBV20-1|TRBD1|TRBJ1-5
TGCAGTGCACTGACAGGGTTAAATCAGCCCCAGCATTTT
CSALTGLNQPQHF
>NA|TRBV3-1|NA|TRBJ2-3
TGTGCCAGCAGCTCCAGGAAAACTAGCACAGATACGCAGTATTTT
CASSSRKTSTDTQYF
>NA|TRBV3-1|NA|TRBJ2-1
TGTGCCAGCAGCCAGGCAGCCAGGGTAAAATACAATGAGCAGTTCTTC
CASSQAARVKYNEQFF
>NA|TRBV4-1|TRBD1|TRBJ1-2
TGCGCCAGCAGCCAAAAGACAGGGTTCGGCCCCTATGGCTACACCTTC
CASSQKTGFGPYGYTF
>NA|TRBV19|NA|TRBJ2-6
TGTGCCACGGGGTACCCCCGTGGGGCCAACGTCCTGACTTTC
CATGYPRGANVLTF
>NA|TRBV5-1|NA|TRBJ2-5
TGCGCCAGCAGCTTGGCCGGTGGGGGCAACCAAGAGACCCAGTACTTC
CASSLAGGGNQETQYF
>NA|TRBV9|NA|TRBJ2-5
TGTGCCAGCAGCGTAGGGCAAGAAGGCACCCAGTACTTC
CASSVGQEGTQYF
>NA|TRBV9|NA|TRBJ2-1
TGTGCCAGCAGCGGATCCTACCTCCCAGACGGAGAGCAGTTCTTC
CASSGSYLPDGEQFF
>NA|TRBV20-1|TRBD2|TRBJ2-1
TGCAGTGCTAGGACTAGCGGGGGTACATATGAGCAGTTCTTC
CSARTSGGTYEQFF
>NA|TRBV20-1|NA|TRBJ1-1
TGCAGTGCTAGTACCTCAGGGATCACTGAAGCTTTCTTT
CSASTSGITEAFF
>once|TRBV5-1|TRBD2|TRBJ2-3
TGCGCCAGCAGCCTACGACTAGCGGGGGCGGATACGCAGTATTTT
CASSLRLAGADTQYF
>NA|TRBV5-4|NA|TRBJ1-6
TGTGCCAGCAGCTTGCAGGGTTTCTATTCACCCCTCCACTTT
CASSLQGFYSPLHF
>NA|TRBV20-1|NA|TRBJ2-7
TGCAGTGCTAGAGAAACCTGGGAGGAAGAGCAGTACTTC
CSARETWEEEQYF
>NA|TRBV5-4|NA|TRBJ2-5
TGTGCCAGCAGCGTTGGTAAGGGGACCCAGTACTTC
CASSVGKGTQYF
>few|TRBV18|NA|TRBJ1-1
TGTGCCAGCTCACTTGCCAGAGAGAACACTGAAGCTTTCTTT
CASSLARENTEAFF
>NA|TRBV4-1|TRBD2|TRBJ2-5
TGCGCCAGCAGCCAACGGACTAGCGGGAGGTACCAAGAGACCCAGTACTTC
CASSQRTSGRYQETQYF
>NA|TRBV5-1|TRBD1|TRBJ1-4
TGCGCCAGCAGCTCCGGGACAGTGGTGTCTGAAAAACTGTTTTTT
CASSSGTVVSEKLFF
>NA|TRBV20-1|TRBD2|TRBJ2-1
TGCAGTGCTAGCGGCGGAGCGGGAAGGGGCAATGAGCAGTTCTTC
CSASGGAGRGNEQFF